The 27 T cell receptor beta chains below all came from one sample that was sequenced in a study of Tregs in tolerant kidney transplant recipients. Using immunoSEQ multiplex PCR, the repertoire was profiled, and TCRdb retains in-frame clones only, with some absent. The sample table includes about 30,000 clones. Material: CD8+ T cells from blood, obtained before the transplant. These receptors originate from a human donor who received a combined kidney and bone marrow transplant.

As concerns this clone: A junction end diverges from the germline sequence, so it may reflect a read error. The DNA ends 3 residues before the CDR3 does, and the rest of the CDR3 is filled in from the germline J gene. The genes are TRBV2 and TRBJ2-3; TRBD2 agrees at 12 bases. The CDR3 is made up of 14 amino acids. Germline-derived CDR1 and CDR2 are SNHLY and FYNNEI. The chain's CDR3 is CASRLAGEGDTQYF. The CDR3 DNA, read in part, is TGCGCCAGCAGACTAGCGGGAGAGGGGGATACG.

On this clone: Coverage ceases 3 residues before the CDR3 finishes, and the germline J gene fills in the end. This chain connects TRBV13 to TRBJ1-1; D not certain. The CDR3 runs to 16 residues. Germline V lookup: CDR1 PRHDT, CDR2 FYEKMQ (reference sequence). V lost 5 bases, J lost 0 bases, and 16 bases lay in between. The covered CDR3 bases are TGTGCCAGCAGCCCACCCCGACGGACTATGAACACTGAA. This translates into CASSPPRRTMNTE. The full CDR3 protein reads CASSPPRRTMNTEAFF.

Of note for this clone: The read ends 3 residues before the CDR3 terminus; that terminus is restored from the germline J gene. This sequence joins TRBV5-7 and TRBJ1-5; D perhaps matches TRBD1 (5 bases). TRBV5-7 is noted as an ORF with a role that remains uncertain. Trimming removed 5 bases from V and 4 bases from J, with 10 bases in between. This CDR3 has 13 amino acids. CDR3: CASSPDRNQPQHF. CDR3 DNA, as far as it was read: TGTGCCAGCAGTCCTGACAGAAATCAGCCC.

A note on this clone: The read finishes 3 residues shy of the CDR3 end, and the germline J gene is used to complete it. The chain recombines TRBV27 with TRBJ2-3; tentative D call: TRBD2 (5 bases). Trimming took 3 bases from V and 1 from J, leaving 11 bases between them. The CDR3 runs to 15 residues. In germline, CDR1 is MNHEY, CDR2 SMNVEV (reference sequence). The CDR3 reads CASSLDPGGTDTQYF. The covered CDR3 bases are TGTGCCAGCAGTTTGGACCCCGGGGGCACAGATACG.

Concerning this clone itself: Read coverage stops 3 residues before the CDR3 terminus; the germline J gene supplies the remainder. This chain links TRBV30 with TRBJ1-5, with 7 nucleotides matching TRBD1. The ends lost 8 bases at V and 2 bases at J; junction bases unmatched: 6. Germline V gives CDR1 GTSNPN, CDR2 SVGIG (reference sequence). The length of the CDR3 is 13 residues. The sequenced CDR3 bases are TGTGCCGCACATACAGGGGGCAATCAGCCC. Its translation is CAAHTGGNQP. The CDR3 as a whole reads CAAHTGGNQPQHF.

Of note for this clone: The CDR3 end is not reached by the read, which stops 3 residues before it; the germline J gene fills it in. The gene calls are TRBV19 and TRBJ1-4, with 9 nucleotides matching TRBD1. The CDR3 is made up of 15 amino acids. Trimming cost V 8 bases and J 3 bases; bases outside gene matches: 7. The germline CDR1 and CDR2 sequences are LNHDA and SQIVND (reference sequence). The CDR3 sequence: CASRTGTGPNEKLFF. CDR3 bases read: TGTGCCAGTCGTACCGGGACAGGGCCTAATGAAAAA.

As regards this clone: The read gets to within 3 residues of the CDR3 end, and the germline J gene fills in the rest. J is TRBJ1-1 and V is TRBV20-1; a possible D gene is TRBD1 (6 bases). This CDR3 is 15 amino acids long. CDR1 is DFQATT and CDR2 is SNEGSKA in the germline V gene (reference sequence). Deletions cut 6 bases from V and 2 bases from J, with 19 bases between. The CDR3 sequence: CSAHDRPSRNTEAFF. The DNA read from the CDR3 is TGCAGTGCACATGACAGGCCCTCGAGAAACACTGAA.

On this clone: Sequencing ends 3 residues short of the CDR3 end; the germline J gene provides the rest. This sequence joins TRBV20-1 and TRBJ2-1; 10 positions agree with TRBD2. Germline V CDR1 and CDR2: DFQATT, SNEGSKA (reference sequence). This CDR3 is 15 amino acids long. V dropped 2 bases and J dropped 3; count of bases not matched to a gene: 4. Incomplete CDR3 DNA: TGCAGTGCTAGAACTCTAGCGGGAGTCTACAATGAG. Translation: CSARTLAGVYNE. The complete CDR3 sequence is CSARTLAGVYNEQFF.

On this clone: Sequencing ends 3 residues short of the CDR3 end; the germline J gene provides the rest. The rearrangement links TRBV30 to TRBJ2-4; 7 bases are a match to TRBD1. Germline CDR1 reads GTSNPN; CDR2 reads SVGIG (reference sequence). This CDR3 is built from 17 residues. Trimming at V came to 5 bases and at J to 0 bases, leaving 13 bases not matched to a gene. The CDR3 DNA, read in part, is TGTGCCTGGTCCCGGGACAGCCAATCTTTAGCCAAAAACATT. Its translation: CAWSRDSQSLAKNI. The entire CDR3 is CAWSRDSQSLAKNIQYF. Complete variable domain (other parts from reference TRBV30 and TRBJ2-4): SQTIHQWPATLVQPVGSPLSLECTVEGTSNPNLYWYRQAAGRGLQLLFYSVGIGQISSEVPQNLSASRPQDRQFILSSKKLLLSDSGFYLCAWSRDSQSLAKNIQYFGAGTRLSVL.

Note on this clone: The read stops 3 residues short of the end of the CDR3; the missing end is completed from the germline J gene. This sequence joins TRBV6-2 or TRBV6-3 and TRBJ2-3; 9 nucleotides agree with TRBD2. This CDR3 is built from 16 residues. The trim removed 2 bases at V and 6 bases at J, leaving 9 bases unmatched. CDR1 and CDR2 (germline): MNHEY, SVGEGT. Here the CDR3 reads CASSYSPSGIMDTQYF. The CDR3 DNA, read in part, is TGTGCCAGCAGTTACAGTCCTAGCGGGATTATGGATACG.

Regarding this clone: Sequencing ends 3 residues short of the CDR3 end; the germline J gene provides the rest. V is TRBV2 and J is TRBJ2-1; 8 positions agree with TRBD1. Germline CDR1 is SNHLY and CDR2 is FYNNEI. V trimming: 2 bases; J trimming: 7 bases; junction bases outside the gene matches: 10. The CDR3 is 16 residues long. CDR3 DNA (partial): TGTGCCAGCAGTGAACGGACAGGGATCGTGCTGAATGAG. Its protein product is CASSERTGIVLNE. The full CDR3 sequence reads CASSERTGIVLNEQFF.

On this clone: The DNA ends 3 residues before the CDR3 does, and the rest of the CDR3 is filled in from the germline J gene. The V call is TRBV20-1, the J call TRBJ1-1; D remains unclear. V was cut by 4 bases and J by 2 bases, with 11 bases left in between. Germline CDR1 reads DFQATT; CDR2 reads SNEGSKA (reference sequence). This CDR3 is 13 amino acids long. CDR3 DNA, as far as it was read: TGCAGTGCTACCACTACCGTTAACACTGAA. This translates into CSATTTVNTE. The full CDR3 is CSATTTVNTEAFF.

In regard to this clone: Sequencing ends 3 residues short of the CDR3 end; the germline J gene provides the rest. V usage is TRBV7-6 and J usage is TRBJ2-5; D gene uncertain. Trimming removed 5 bases from V and 2 bases from J, with 3 bases in between. Germline values: CDR1 SGHVS, CDR2 FNYEAQ. The CDR3 sequence is 11 residues long. CDR3 bases read: TGTGCCAGCAGCCAACAAGAGACC. This codes for CASSQQET. The CDR3 in full is CASSQQETQYF.

Regarding this clone: The observed sequence ends 3 residues before the CDR3 terminus, with the missing tail filled in from the germline J gene. This chain uses TRBV7-6 with TRBJ2-1, with 10 bases identical to TRBD2. CDR1 and CDR2 from the germline V gene are SGHVS and FNYEAQ. The CDR3 contains 15 residues. The J segment lost 3 bases and the V segment lost 2 bases, leaving 1 base of the junction unmatched. The covered CDR3 bases are TGTGCCAGCAGCTTAAGCGGGGGGGTCTACAATGAG. This codes for CASSLSGGVYNE. The whole CDR3 region reads CASSLSGGVYNEQFF.

About this clone: The sequenced fragment ends 3 residues before the CDR3 boundary, so the rest is inferred from the germline J gene. The chain links TRBV6-2 or TRBV6-3 to TRBJ1-5; a weak D match, TRBD1 (6 bases). Trimming took 6 bases from V and 3 from J, leaving 9 bases between them. The CDR3 is made up of 13 amino acids. CDR1 is MNHEY and CDR2 is SVGEGT in the germline V gene. The sequenced CDR3 bases are TGTGCCAGCAGAGGACAGCCCAATCAGCCC. Translation: CASRGQPNQP. The CDR3, in full, reads CASRGQPNQPQHF.

In regard to this clone: The read terminates 3 residues before the CDR3 end, so the remaining end is supplied by the germline J gene. V and J are TRBV20-1 and TRBJ2-7; D is ambiguous. The CDR3 is made up of 13 amino acids. CDR1 is DFQATT, CDR2 SNEGSKA, per germline (reference sequence). V was clipped by 6 bases and J by 1 base, with 13 bases between them. The sequenced CDR3 bases are TGCAGTGCCATCCCGACTGGTTCCTACGAG. This codes for CSAIPTGSYE. The full CDR3 protein is CSAIPTGSYEQYF.

In regard to this clone: The read ends 3 residues before the CDR3 terminus; that terminus is restored from the germline J gene. The gene calls are TRBV19 and TRBJ2-7; 12 positions match TRBD2. V lost 1 base to trimming and J lost 5 bases; unmatched junction nucleotides: 3. CDR1 LNHDA and CDR2 SQIVND come from the germline V gene (reference sequence). This CDR3 is 15 amino acids long. The DNA read from the CDR3 is TGTGCCAGTAGTATAGGGACTAGCGGGAAGGACGAG. It is translated as CASSIGTSGKDE. The entire CDR3 protein is CASSIGTSGKDEQYF.

For this clone: The read terminates 3 residues ahead of where the CDR3 ends, so the germline J gene completes it. This chain connects TRBV6-1 to TRBJ2-1; 8 nucleotides agree with TRBD2. CDR1 and CDR2 (germline): MNHNS, SASEGT. V lost 2 bases, J lost 8 bases, and 2 bases stayed unmatched. This CDR3 region has 13 residues. The part of the CDR3 DNA that was read is TGTGCCAGCAGTGAACAGCGGGGGTATGAG. Protein product: CASSEQRGYE. The full CDR3 protein reads CASSEQRGYEQFF.

As for this clone: Read coverage stops 3 residues before the CDR3 terminus; the germline J gene supplies the remainder. The rearrangement joins TRBV28 to TRBJ2-1, with 10 bases fitting TRBD1. The CDR3 runs 15 residues. Germline V gene sequence: CDR1 MDHEN, CDR2 SYDVKM. Germline trimming cut 8 bases from V and 1 base from J; bases unmatched to any gene: 5. CDR3 DNA, as far as it was read: TGTGCCAGCCAAGGGACAGGGGTTTCCTACAATGAG. This gives the protein CASQGTGVSYNE. The CDR3, in full, reads CASQGTGVSYNEQFF.

With respect to this clone: Read coverage stops 3 residues before the CDR3 terminus; the germline J gene supplies the remainder. The genes are TRBV7-9 and TRBJ1-3; D unclear. V was trimmed by 8 bases and J by 0 bases, leaving 11 bases between them. Germline CDR1 and CDR2: SEHNR and FQNEAQ (reference sequence). The CDR3 is made up of 14 amino acids. The CDR3 is CASSALSSGNTIYF. The DNA read from the CDR3 is TGTGCCAGCTCCGCACTGAGCTCTGGAAACACC.

Points on this clone: Read sequence stops 3 residues before the CDR3 end, and the germline J gene provides the missing end. The chain joins TRBV7-3 to TRBJ1-1; 8 nucleotides match TRBD1. CDR1 and CDR2 (germline): SGHTA, FQGTGA. The CDR3 has 18 residues. After removal of 0 bases from V and 0 bases from J, the junction contained 9 bases not matched to a gene. CDR3 sequence: CASSLTADGQGLNTEAFF. The part of the CDR3 DNA that was read is TGTGCCAGCAGCTTAACCGCCGACGGACAGGGATTGAACACTGAA.

Notes on this clone: The CDR3 is cut off 3 residues early in the read; its end comes from the germline J gene. The rearrangement links TRBV7-6 to TRBJ2-2, with TRBD2 identical over 7 bases. V shed 5 bases, J shed 4 bases, and the junction held 7 bases outside the gene matches. The CDR3 consists of 15 residues. Germline-derived CDR1 and CDR2 are SGHVS and FNYEAQ. CDR3 in amino acids: CASSAPSGITGELFF. The sequenced part of the CDR3 DNA is TGTGCCAGCAGCGCCCCTAGCGGCATCACCGGGGAG.

On this clone itself: The CDR3 extends 3 residues past the end of the read, so its final part is completed from the germline J gene. This rearrangement joins TRBV20-1 to TRBJ1-6; D perhaps matches TRBD1 (6 bases). Germline values: CDR1 DFQATT, CDR2 SNEGSKA (reference sequence). The V and J ends lost 3 bases and 4 bases respectively, with 10 bases between them. This CDR3 is built from 14 residues. The CDR3 here is CSASSQGYNSPLHF. The sequenced CDR3 bases are TGCAGTGCTAGTTCACAGGGTTATAATTCACCC.

On this clone itself: With the read ending 3 residues before the CDR3 end, the germline J gene is used to fill in that end. The gene calls are TRBV5-1 and TRBJ2-7; D not resolved. The ends were cut back, 1 base at V and 2 bases at J, with 10 bases in the middle. In germline, CDR1 is SGHRS, CDR2 YFSETQ. The CDR3 has 14 amino acids. The chain's CDR3 is CASSLTNAPYEQYF. The CDR3 DNA, read in part, is TGCGCCAGCAGCTTGACTAATGCCCCCTACGAG.

Concerning this clone itself: The CDR3 extends 3 residues past the end of the read, so its final part is completed from the germline J gene. The J gene is TRBJ2-5, the V gene TRBV29-1; 10 bases match TRBD2. The CDR3 totals 16 residues. J lost 6 bases, V lost 1 base, and 11 bases had no gene match. Germline V gene sequence: CDR1 SQVTM, CDR2 ANQGSEA. The CDR3 bases that were read are TGCAGCGTTGAAGGAGCACCGGGACTAGCGTGGAAGACC. Translation: CSVEGAPGLAWKT. The entire CDR3 is CSVEGAPGLAWKTQYF.

About this clone: The read finishes 3 residues shy of the CDR3 end, and the germline J gene is used to complete it. The chain links TRBV7-9 to TRBJ2-5; TRBD1 is a possible D gene (6 bases). CDR3 length: 15 amino acids. Trimming took off 1 base at V and 5 bases at J, with 14 bases between the two ends. Germline V CDR1 and CDR2: SEHNR, FQNEAQ (reference sequence). CDR3 region: CASSLVVIQGETQYF. The covered CDR3 bases are TGTGCCAGCAGCTTAGTTGTGATCCAGGGGGAGACC. The full variable domain, in which reference TRBV7-9 and TRBJ2-5 provide the parts outside the CDR3, is DTGVSQNPRHKITKRGQNVTFRCDPISEHNRLYWYRQTLGQGPEFLTYFQNEAQLEKSRLLSDRFSAERPKGSFSTLEIQRTEQGDSAMYLCASSLVVIQGETQYFGPGTRLLVL.

On this clone itself: Read data end 3 residues before the CDR3 end; the end is taken from the germline J gene. J is TRBJ2-3 and V is TRBV4-1; D not certain. The V end lost 1 base, the J end lost 0 bases, and 11 bases lay between the germline ends. Germline-derived CDR1 and CDR2 are MGHRA and YSYEKL. The CDR3 covers 16 residues. This CDR3 reads CASSQVFTKSTDTQYF. The sequenced part of the CDR3 DNA is TGCGCCAGCAGCCAAGTGTTCACAAAAAGCACAGATACG.